These 21 T cell receptor beta chains were sequenced from one sample in a study of Ad26.COV2.S vaccination and SARS-CoV-2 variants. The treatment is: some 20 received Ad26.COV2.S at low or high dose, single or two shots; roughly 5 received placebo; per-sample allocation not given. The study sampled participants on day 63 after the first vaccine or placebo injection. Assay used: immunoSEQ multiplex PCR; TCRdb lists only in-frame clones, some missing. Among some 300,000 clones listed, about 82% were seen once. This specimen consisted of peripheral blood, obtained in a trial of Ad26.COV2.S vaccine versus placebo. The origin of the receptors is a person aged 18 to 65 who received the Ad26.COV2.S COVID-19 vaccine or a placebo.

The chain carries TRBV12-3 or TRBV12-4 and TRBJ2-1; D may be TRBD2 (5 bases). V was shortened by 6 bases and J by 10 bases, with 16 bases between the two germline ends. The length of the CDR3 is 13 residues. For the CDR3, the DNA is TGTGCCAGCAGCGTCACCGGGGTTAGAGAGCAGTTCTTC. Residues: CASSVTGVREQFF.

The chain links TRBV2 to TRBJ1-3; TRBD1 aligns across 10 bases. The length of the CDR3 is 15 residues. V lost 5 bases to trimming and J lost 4 bases; unmatched junction nucleotides: 5. Germline V lookup: CDR1 SNHLY, CDR2 FYNNEI. CDR3 DNA: TGTGCCAGCAGTCGCGGGACAGGGGTCGGAAACACCATATATTTT. Its protein product is CASSRGTGVGNTIYF.

The chain employs TRBV18 and TRBJ2-5; D possibly corresponds to TRBD1 (6 bases). The V gene's germline CDR1 is KGHSH and CDR2 LQKENI. This CDR3 has 14 residues. The V and J ends lost 1 base and 4 bases respectively, with 10 bases between them. DNA for the CDR3: TGTGCCAGCTCACCACGAGGGGGAGCAGAGACCCAGTACTTC. Translating gives CASSPRGGAETQYF. The full variable domain, rest sourced from reference TRBV18 and TRBJ2-5, is NAGVMQNPRHLVRRRGQEARLRCSPMKGHSHVYWYRQLPEEGLKFMVYLQKENIIDESGMPKERFSAEFPKEGPSILRIQQVVRGDSAAYFCASSPRGGAETQYFGPGTRLLVL.

This chain connects TRBV7-9 to TRBJ1-1; 7 bases are a match to TRBD1. V was pared by 5 bases and J by 1 base, with 7 bases of the junction left unmatched. Germline V gene sequence: CDR1 SEHNR, CDR2 FQNEAQ (reference sequence). There are 15 residues in the CDR3. The CDR3 DNA sequence: TGTGCCAGCAGCCCCCAGGGGGGTAGGAACACTGAAGCTTTCTTT. This encodes CASSPQGGRNTEAFF.

The genes are TRBV24-1 and TRBJ1-5; D perhaps matches TRBD1 (6 bases). Looked up from germline, CDR1 is KGHDR and CDR2 is SFDVKD. V lost 3 bases, J lost 1 base, and 6 bases lay in between. The CDR3 has 14 amino acids. The CDR3 loop is CATSDQGSNQPQHF. The CDR3 DNA follows: TGTGCCACCAGTGATCAGGGGAGCAATCAGCCCCAGCATTTT.

The rearrangement links TRBV6-4 to TRBJ2-3; D is unclear. The CDR3 totals 14 residues. From germline, CDR1 is MRHNA and CDR2 SNTAGT. V lost 3 bases and J lost 2, with 9 bases in between. In DNA, the CDR3 is TGTGCCAGCAGTGAGTCCAGCAACACAGATACGCAGTATTTT. Protein: CASSESSNTDTQYF.

The rearrangement links TRBV7-9 to TRBJ2-3, with D perhaps matching TRBD2 (5 bases). CDR1 is SEHNR, CDR2 FQNEAQ, per germline (reference sequence). Trimming left V 1 base short and J 2 bases short, with 13 bases between. The CDR3 totals 16 residues. The CDR3: CASSLGLLANTDTQYF. The CDR3 DNA reads TGTGCCAGCAGCTTAGGATTGCTAGCCAACACAGATACGCAGTATTTT.

This rearrangement joins TRBV30 to TRBJ1-5; 9 positions match TRBD1. The CDR3 covers 16 residues. After removal of 2 bases from V and 0 bases from J, the junction contained 5 bases not matched to a gene. Per the germline V gene, CDR1 is GTSNPN and CDR2 is SVGIG (reference sequence). The CDR3 region is CAWSRTGAISNQPQHF. CDR3 sequence (DNA): TGTGCCTGGAGTCGGACAGGGGCGATTAGCAATCAGCCCCAGCATTTT.

This clone came up many times. The chain recombines TRBV7-2 with TRBJ1-1, with D possibly TRBD1 on 5 matching bases. V dropped 5 bases and J dropped 2 bases, with 18 bases sitting between them. Germline V gene lookup returns CDR1 SGHTA and CDR2 FQGNSA. There are 16 residues in the CDR3. The CDR3: CASSPRVRGANTEAFF. The DNA for the CDR3 is TGTGCCAGCAGCCCTCGGGTCCGGGGCGCCAACACTGAAGCTTTCTTT. Variable domain in full (rest from reference TRBV7-2 and TRBJ1-1): GAGVSQSPSNKVTEKGKDVELRCDPISGHTALYWYRQSLGQGLEFLIYFQGNSAPDKSGLPSDRFSAERTGGSVSTLTIQRTQQEDSAVYLCASSPRVRGANTEAFFGQGTRLTVV.

The J gene is TRBJ2-5, the V gene TRBV23-1; 11 bases are a match to TRBD2. TRBV23-1 is an ORF, with its function uncertain. The CDR3 is 16 residues long. V lost 6 bases to trimming and J lost 5 bases; unmatched junction nucleotides: 11. CDR3 in DNA: TGCGCCAGCAGCCCTTATATAGCGGGGGGGCCGGAGACCCAGTACTTC. It codes for CASSPYIAGGPETQYF.

This clone was picked up a small number of times. The chain links TRBV9 to TRBJ1-1, with unresolved D. Trimming removed 0 bases from V and 11 bases from J, with 14 bases in between. This CDR3 region has 13 residues. Germline V CDR1 and CDR2: SGDLS, YYNGEE. This chain's CDR3 is CASSVDEGRGAFF. DNA for the CDR3: TGTGCCAGCAGCGTAGACGAGGGCCGTGGGGCTTTCTTT.

This chain uses TRBV4-1 with TRBJ2-1; TRBD1 is a possible D gene (5 bases). The germline V gene has CDR1 MGHRA and CDR2 YSYEKL. The CDR3 covers 13 residues. The V gene lost 3 bases and the J gene lost 4 bases, with 7 bases spanning the gap. This CDR3 reads CASSHREYNEQFF. For the CDR3, the DNA is TGCGCCAGCAGCCACAGGGAATACAATGAGCAGTTCTTC.

The gene calls are TRBV6-5 and TRBJ1-6; 8 bases map to TRBD1. V shed 7 bases, J shed 7 bases, and the junction held 3 bases outside the gene matches. CDR3 length equals 13 residues. Germline V lookup: CDR1 MNHEY, CDR2 SVGAGI. The CDR3 is CASKRQGNSPLHF. In DNA, the CDR3 is TGTGCCAGCAAACGACAGGGGAATTCACCCCTCCACTTT.

This clone was seen only once. The J gene is TRBJ2-1, the V gene TRBV10-3, with D perhaps TRBD2 (6 bases). Germline CDR1 is ENHRY and CDR2 is SYGVKD. The V gene lost 10 bases and the J gene lost 8 bases, with 18 bases spanning the gap. This CDR3 comprises 13 residues. DNA of the CDR3: TGTGCCACCGTCGGGACTCTTCGTGATGAGCAGTTCTTC. Its translation is CATVGTLRDEQFF.

The chain links TRBV5-1 to TRBJ2-5; 9 bases agree with TRBD2. V lost 1 base to trimming and J lost 1 base; unmatched junction nucleotides: 5. This CDR3 spans 16 amino acids. The germline gives CDR1 SGHRS, CDR2 YFSETQ. DNA for the CDR3: TGCGCCAGCAGCTTGCCTAGCGGGGTCCCCCAAGAGACCCAGTACTTC. This translates into CASSLPSGVPQETQYF. Complete variable domain (other parts from reference TRBV5-1 and TRBJ2-5): KAGVTQTPRYLIKTRGQQVTLSCSPISGHRSVSWYQQTPGQGLQFLFEYFSETQRNKGNFPGRFSGRQFSNSRSEMNVSTLELGDSALYLCASSLPSGVPQETQYFGPGTRLLVL.

This clone was seen a few times. The rearrangement uses TRBV5-4 and TRBJ2-2; D might be TRBD2 (6 bases). This CDR3 is built from 16 residues. Between the trimmed V and J ends, which lost 3 bases and 2 bases, there was a span of 14 bases. Germline CDR1 and CDR2: SGHNT and YYREEE (reference sequence). CDR3 coding DNA: TGTGCCAGCAGCTCAGGTGGGAGGACAAACACCGGGGAGCTGTTTTTT. This encodes CASSSGGRTNTGELFF.

The chain couples TRBV30 to TRBJ2-5; 7 bases align to TRBD2. Germline CDR1 GTSNPN, CDR2 SVGIG (reference sequence). This CDR3 spans 13 amino acids. V lost 2 bases and J lost 4; bases outside the gene matches: 4. CDR3 in amino acids: CAWSREGRETQYF. The CDR3 nucleotides read TGTGCCTGGAGTAGGGAGGGAAGAGAGACCCAGTACTTC.

This chain uses TRBV27 with TRBJ2-1; D might be TRBD2 (7 bases). V dropped 4 bases and J dropped 4 bases, with 17 bases sitting between them. Germline V gene lookup returns CDR1 MNHEY and CDR2 SMNVEV (reference sequence). The CDR3 is made up of 16 amino acids. CDR3: CASSYGGGAGYNEQFF. CDR3 nucleotides: TGTGCCAGCAGTTACGGTGGGGGGGCCGGATACAATGAGCAGTTCTTC.

The J gene is TRBJ1-4, the V gene TRBV15; weak D call: TRBD1 (5 bases). The V end lost 5 bases, the J end lost 8 bases, and 9 bases lay between the germline ends. The CDR3 runs 12 residues. Looked up from germline, CDR1 is LNHNV and CDR2 is YYDKDF (reference sequence). The CDR3: CATSQGSEKLFF. CDR3 nucleotide sequence: TGTGCCACCAGCCAGGGCTCCGAAAAACTGTTTTTT.

The chain employs TRBV20-1 and TRBJ2-1; D remains ambiguous. The germline gives CDR1 DFQATT, CDR2 SNEGSKA (reference sequence). This CDR3 has 11 amino acids. V lost 5 bases to trimming and J lost 2 bases, with 4 bases between them. In DNA, the CDR3 is TGCAGTGCTCATACCTACAATGAGCAGTTCTTC. Protein sequence: CSAHTYNEQFF.

This CDR3 reads CASSLRGGGEETQYF. CDR3 nucleotides: TGTGCCAGCAGCTTGAGGGGCGGAGGGGAAGAGACCCAGTACTTC. This sequence joins TRBV5-4 and TRBJ2-5, with D perhaps matching TRBD2 (6 bases). CDR1 is SGHNT, CDR2 YYREEE, per germline (reference sequence). This CDR3 is built from 15 residues. The V and J ends lost 1 base and 3 bases respectively, with 13 bases between them.